The rows below give T cell receptor beta chains drawn from one sample of a study of cytomegalovirus exposure and HLA in healthy donors. Some clones are missing from TCRdb's copy, which holds only in-frame ones; the method was immunoSEQ multiplex PCR. Among about 150,000 clones listed, 80% were seen once. Sequencing used PBMCs. The receptors originated from a young man in good health and CMV-seropositive. Both conserved end residues are part of each CDR3. Fields, in order: D gene, J gene, CDR3 length, clone size, V gene, CDR3 DNA, CDR3 protein. The D gene is left open where the match is weak. Not every row has a clone size; where given, it reads once, few, many or a size class.

D: TRBD1; J: TRBJ2-2; length: 15; size: -; V: TRBV19; DNA: TGTGCCAGTAGTATAGCAGGGGGTAGCACCGGGGAGCTGTTTTTT; CDR3: CASSIAGGSTGELFF
D: TRBD2; J: TRBJ2-2; length: 16; size: -; V: TRBV7-2; DNA: TGTGCCAGCAGCCGCACTAGCGGGGCGAACACCGGGGAGCTGTTTTTT; CDR3: CASSRTSGANTGELFF
D: TRBD2; J: TRBJ2-3; length: 15; size: -; V: TRBV28; DNA: TGTGCCAGCAGTTTTATGGCTAGCGGTACAGATACGCAGTATTTT; CDR3: CASSFMASGTDTQYF
D: TRBD1; J: TRBJ1-1; length: 17; size: -; V: TRBV4-2; DNA: TGTGCCAGCAGCCAAGAGGGACAGGGACCGAGATACGGTGACGCTTTCTTT; CDR3: CASSQEGQGPRYGDAFF
D: -; J: TRBJ2-7; length: 12; size: -; V: TRBV27; DNA: TGTGCCAGCAGTCCAACAGGGTACGAGCAGTACTTC; CDR3: CASSPTGYEQYF
D: -; J: TRBJ2-6; length: 15; size: -; V: TRBV28; DNA: TGTGCCAGCAGTTTGGGGCGACGTGGGGCCAACGTCCTGACTTTC; CDR3: CASSLGRRGANVLTF
D: -; J: TRBJ1-1; length: 12; size: -; V: TRBV10-3; DNA: TGTGCCATCAGTGACGGACAGTCAGGCGCTTTCTTT; CDR3: CAISDGQSGAFF
D: -; J: TRBJ2-1; length: 13; size: -; V: TRBV29-1; DNA: TGCAGCGCCACGACACTTGTGGGAGGCGGGCAGTTCTTC; CDR3: CSATTLVGGGQFF
D: TRBD1; J: TRBJ1-2; length: 14; size: -; V: TRBV5-1; DNA: TGCGCCAGCAGCTTGACAGGGGAAAACTATGGCTACACCTTC; CDR3: CASSLTGENYGYTF
D: TRBD2; J: TRBJ2-7; length: 15; size: -; V: TRBV28; DNA: TGTGCCACCGTAACTAGCGGGAGCGGAATTGGCGAGCAGTACTTC; CDR3: CATVTSGSGIGEQYF
D: TRBD1; J: TRBJ1-5; length: 15; size: few; V: TRBV11-2; DNA: TGTGCCAGCAGCTTAGGACAGGGTAGCAATCAGCCCCAGCATTTT; CDR3: CASSLGQGSNQPQHF
D: TRBD1; J: TRBJ1-2; length: 12; size: -; V: TRBV5-4; DNA: TGTGCCAGCAGCGCGGACAGGAGTGGCTACACCTTC; CDR3: CASSADRSGYTF
D: -; J: TRBJ2-1; length: 14; size: -; V: TRBV19; DNA: TGTGCCAGTAGTACCCAGGGCGCCTACAATGAGCAGTTCTTC; CDR3: CASSTQGAYNEQFF
D: -; J: TRBJ1-1; length: 14; size: -; V: TRBV5-1; DNA: TGCGCCAGCAGCTTGGATGGGGGGGTCACTGAAGCTTTCTTT; CDR3: CASSLDGGVTEAFF
D: TRBD1; J: TRBJ2-2; length: 15; size: few; V: TRBV7-2; DNA: TGTGCCAGCAGGCTCAGACAGGGGGCTGTCGGGGAGCTGTTTTTT; CDR3: CASRLRQGAVGELFF
D: TRBD2; J: TRBJ2-7; length: 17; size: -; V: TRBV28; DNA: TGTGCCAGCAGCCTGGGGACTAGCGGGACCCCCATGGCCGAGCAGTACTTC; CDR3: CASSLGTSGTPMAEQYF
D: -; J: TRBJ1-4; length: 15; size: -; V: TRBV6-1; DNA: TGTGCCAGCAAAAGGGGTACAGCAACTAATGAAAAACTGTTTTTT; CDR3: CASKRGTATNEKLFF
D: TRBD1; J: TRBJ2-7; length: 17; size: -; V: TRBV28; DNA: TGTGCCAGCAGGCCCCTCACCGGGACAGGGGGGAACTACGAGCAGTACTTC; CDR3: CASRPLTGTGGNYEQYF
D: TRBD1; J: TRBJ1-2; length: 16; size: few; V: TRBV4-1; DNA: TGCGCCAGCAGCCCCCCGGACAGGGGAGGATGGAGTGGCTACACCTTC; CDR3: CASSPPDRGGWSGYTF
D: -; J: TRBJ2-1; length: 12; size: -; V: TRBV19; DNA: TGTGCCAGTAAGCAGGTTTTGGGTGAGCAGTTCTTC; CDR3: CASKQVLGEQFF
D: TRBD1; J: TRBJ2-3; length: 14; size: -; V: TRBV28; DNA: TGTGCCAGCAGATTGGGACAGGCGGTTAATACGCAGTATTTT; CDR3: CASRLGQAVNTQYF
D: TRBD2; J: TRBJ2-1; length: 16; size: -; V: TRBV11-3; DNA: TGTGCCAGCAGCTACGAACTAGCGGGAGGAGACAATGAGCAGTTCTTC; CDR3: CASSYELAGGDNEQFF
D: -; J: TRBJ2-1; length: 15; size: -; V: TRBV27; DNA: TGTGCCAGCAGTGGCGGTAGCGGATCCTACAATGAGCAGTTCTTC; CDR3: CASSGGSGSYNEQFF
D: TRBD1; J: TRBJ2-5; length: 16; size: -; V: TRBV10-3; DNA: TGTGCCACCAAAATGAGGACAGGATGGTCGGAGGAGACCCAGTACTTC; CDR3: CATKMRTGWSEETQYF
D: TRBD1; J: TRBJ2-2; length: 13; size: -; V: TRBV9; DNA: TGTGCCAGCAGTGCAGGGGGTGGCAGGGAGCTGTTTTTT; CDR3: CASSAGGGRELFF
D: TRBD2; J: TRBJ2-7; length: 17; size: -; V: TRBV10-2; DNA: TGCGCCAGCAGTGACCCCGCTACTAGCGGCAACTCCTACGAGCAGTACTTC; CDR3: CASSDPATSGNSYEQYF
D: -; J: TRBJ1-2; length: 15; size: few; V: TRBV28; DNA: TGTGCCAGCAGTGTGAAAAACAGGGTAGGGCATGGCTACACCTTC; CDR3: CASSVKNRVGHGYTF